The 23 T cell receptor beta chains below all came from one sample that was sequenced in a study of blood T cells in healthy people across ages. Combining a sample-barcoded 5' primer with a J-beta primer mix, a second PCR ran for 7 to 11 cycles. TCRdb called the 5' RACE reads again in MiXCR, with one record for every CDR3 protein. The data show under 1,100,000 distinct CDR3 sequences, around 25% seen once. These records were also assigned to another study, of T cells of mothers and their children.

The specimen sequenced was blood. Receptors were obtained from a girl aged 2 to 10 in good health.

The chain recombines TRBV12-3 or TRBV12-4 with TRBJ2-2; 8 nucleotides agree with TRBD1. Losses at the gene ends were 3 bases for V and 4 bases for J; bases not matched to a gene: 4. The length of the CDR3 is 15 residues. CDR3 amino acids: CASSFPDRATGELFF. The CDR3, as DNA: TGTGCCAGCAGTTTTCCGGACAGGGCCACCGGGGAGCTGTTTTTT.

The CDR3 here is CASSRIGLADTRTYNEQFF. The CDR3 coding sequence is TGTGCCAGCAGCCGCATCGGACTAGCGGACACCCGAACCTACAATGAGCAGTTCTTC. The V call is TRBV14, the J call TRBJ2-5; 10 bases are a match to TRBD2. With the DNA end fitting TRBJ2-1 better, the J assignment may be wrong. CDR3 length: 19 residues. CDR1 is SGHDN and CDR2 is FVKESK in the germline V gene.

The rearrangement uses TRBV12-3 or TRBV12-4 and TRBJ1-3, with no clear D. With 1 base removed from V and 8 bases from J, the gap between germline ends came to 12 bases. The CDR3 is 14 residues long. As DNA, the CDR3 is TGTGCCAGCAGTTTAGAGGCACGAATAGACACCATATATTTT. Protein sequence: CASSLEARIDTIYF.

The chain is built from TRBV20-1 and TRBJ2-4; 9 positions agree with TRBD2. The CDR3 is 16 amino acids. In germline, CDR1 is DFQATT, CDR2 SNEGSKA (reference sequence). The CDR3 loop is CRAPGPSGVSKNIQYF. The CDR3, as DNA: TGCAGGGCTCCCGGTCCTAGCGGGGTGTCCAAAAACATTCAGTACTTC.

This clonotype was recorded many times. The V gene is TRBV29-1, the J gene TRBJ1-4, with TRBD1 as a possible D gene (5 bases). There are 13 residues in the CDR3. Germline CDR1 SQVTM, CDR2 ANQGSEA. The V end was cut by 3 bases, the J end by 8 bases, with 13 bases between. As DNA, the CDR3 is TGCAGCGTTGATCAGGGAGGGGTCGAAAAACTGTTTTTT. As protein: CSVDQGGVEKLFF. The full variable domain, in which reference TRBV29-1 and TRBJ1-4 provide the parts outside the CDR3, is SAVISQKPSRDICQRGTSLTIQCQVDSQVTMMFWYRQQPGQSLTLIATANQGSEATYESGFVIDKFPISRPNLTFSTLTVSNMSPEDSSIYLCSVDQGGVEKLFFGSGTQLSVL.

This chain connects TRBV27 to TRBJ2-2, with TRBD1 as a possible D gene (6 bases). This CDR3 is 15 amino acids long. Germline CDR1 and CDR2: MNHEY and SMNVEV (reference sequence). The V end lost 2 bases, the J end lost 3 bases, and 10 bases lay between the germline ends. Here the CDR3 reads CASSLTQGDTGELFF. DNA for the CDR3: TGTGCCAGCAGTTTAACACAGGGTGACACCGGGGAGCTGTTTTTT.

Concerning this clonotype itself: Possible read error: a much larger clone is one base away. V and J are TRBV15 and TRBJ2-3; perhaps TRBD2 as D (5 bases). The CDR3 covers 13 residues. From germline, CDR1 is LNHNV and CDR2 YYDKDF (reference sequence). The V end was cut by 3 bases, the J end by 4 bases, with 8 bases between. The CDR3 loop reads CATSRDFADTQYF. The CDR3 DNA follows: TGTGCCACCAGCAGGGACTTCGCAGATACGCAGTATTTT.

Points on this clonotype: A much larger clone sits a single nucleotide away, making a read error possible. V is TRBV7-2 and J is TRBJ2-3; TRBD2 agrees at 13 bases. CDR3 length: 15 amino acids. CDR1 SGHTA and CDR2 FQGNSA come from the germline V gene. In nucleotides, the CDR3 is TGTGCCTGCAGCTTGACTAGCGGGGGGTCAGATACGCAGTATTTT. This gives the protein CACSLTSGGSDTQYF.

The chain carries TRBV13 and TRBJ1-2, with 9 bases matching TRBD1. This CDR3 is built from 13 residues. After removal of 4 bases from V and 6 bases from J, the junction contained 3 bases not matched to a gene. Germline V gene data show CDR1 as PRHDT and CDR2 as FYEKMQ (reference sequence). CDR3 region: CASSSGQGNGYTF. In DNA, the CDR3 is TGTGCCAGCAGCTCGGGACAGGGTAATGGCTACACCTTC. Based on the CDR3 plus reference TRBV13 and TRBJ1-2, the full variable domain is AAGVIQSPRHLIKEKRETATLKCYPIPRHDTVYWYQQGPGQDPQFLISFYEKMQSDKGSIPDRFSAQQFSDYHSELNMSSLELGDSALYFCASSSGQGNGYTFGSGTRLTVV.

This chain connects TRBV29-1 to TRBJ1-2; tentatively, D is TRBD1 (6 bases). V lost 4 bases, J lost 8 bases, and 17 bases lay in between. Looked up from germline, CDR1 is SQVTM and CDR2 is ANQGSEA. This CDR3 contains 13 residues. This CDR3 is CSVVLQGFGGYTF. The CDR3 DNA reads TGCAGCGTTGTCTTACAGGGTTTTGGCGGCTACACCTTC.

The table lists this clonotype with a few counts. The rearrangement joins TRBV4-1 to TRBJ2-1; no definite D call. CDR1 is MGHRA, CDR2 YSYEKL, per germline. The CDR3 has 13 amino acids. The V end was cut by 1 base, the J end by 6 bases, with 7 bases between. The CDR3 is CASSQVGANEQFF. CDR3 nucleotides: TGCGCCAGCAGCCAAGTAGGTGCCAATGAGCAGTTCTTC.

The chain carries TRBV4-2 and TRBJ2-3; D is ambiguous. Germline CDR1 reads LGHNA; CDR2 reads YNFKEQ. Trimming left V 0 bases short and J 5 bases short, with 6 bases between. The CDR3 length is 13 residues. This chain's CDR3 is CASSQEAQDTQYF. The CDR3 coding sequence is TGTGCCAGCAGCCAAGAAGCCCAAGATACGCAGTATTTT.

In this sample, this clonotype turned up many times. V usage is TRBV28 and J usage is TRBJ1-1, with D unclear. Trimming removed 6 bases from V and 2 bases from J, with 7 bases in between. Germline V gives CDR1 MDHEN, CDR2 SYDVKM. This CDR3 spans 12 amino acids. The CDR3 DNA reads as TGTGCCAGCAGCTTAATAAACACTGAAGCTTTCTTT. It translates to CASSLINTEAFF.

The CDR3 coding sequence is TGTGCCAGCCTAGCGGGGGCGGGGGATACGCAGTATTTT. It codes for CASLAGAGDTQYF. This chain links TRBV11-2 with TRBJ2-3, with 10 bases identical to TRBD2. The CDR3 runs 13 residues. The germline V gene encodes CDR1 SGHAT and CDR2 FQNNGV. V trimming: 8 bases; J trimming: 6 bases; junction bases outside the gene matches: 5.

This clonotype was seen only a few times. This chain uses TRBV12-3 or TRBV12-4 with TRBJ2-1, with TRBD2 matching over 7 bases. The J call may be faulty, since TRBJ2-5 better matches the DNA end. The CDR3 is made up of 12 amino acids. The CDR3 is CASSPYREAQYF. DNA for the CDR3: TGTGCCAGCAGTCCGTACCGGGAGGCCCAGTACTTC.

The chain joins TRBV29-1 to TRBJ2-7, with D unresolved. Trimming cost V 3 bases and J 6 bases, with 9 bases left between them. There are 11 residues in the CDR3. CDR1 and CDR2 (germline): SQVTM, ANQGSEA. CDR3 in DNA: TGCAGCGTTGATAGTGGCGGCGAGCAGTACTTC. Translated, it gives CSVDSGGEQYF.

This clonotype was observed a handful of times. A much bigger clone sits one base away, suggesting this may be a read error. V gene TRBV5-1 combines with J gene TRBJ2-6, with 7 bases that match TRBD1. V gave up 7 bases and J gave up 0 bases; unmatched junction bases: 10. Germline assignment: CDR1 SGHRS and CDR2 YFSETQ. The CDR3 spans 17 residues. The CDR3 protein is CASYRDSLLSGANVLTF. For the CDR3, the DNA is TGCGCCAGCTACCGGGACAGTCTTCTCTCTGGGGCCAACGTCCTGACTTTC.

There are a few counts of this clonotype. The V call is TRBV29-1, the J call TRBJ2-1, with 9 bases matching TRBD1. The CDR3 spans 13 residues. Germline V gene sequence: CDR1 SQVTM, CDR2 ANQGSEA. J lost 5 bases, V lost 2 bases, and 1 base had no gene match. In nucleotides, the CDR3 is TGCAGCGTTGAACGGGACAGGGACAATGAGCAGTTCTTC. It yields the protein CSVERDRDNEQFF.

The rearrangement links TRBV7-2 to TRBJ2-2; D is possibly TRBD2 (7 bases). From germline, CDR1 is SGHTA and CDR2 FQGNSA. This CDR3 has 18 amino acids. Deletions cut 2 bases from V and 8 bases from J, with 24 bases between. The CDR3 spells CASSLRGGGSDRRGELFF. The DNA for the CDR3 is TGTGCCAGCAGCTTAAGGGGAGGGGGTTCTGATCGAAGGGGGGAGCTGTTTTTT.

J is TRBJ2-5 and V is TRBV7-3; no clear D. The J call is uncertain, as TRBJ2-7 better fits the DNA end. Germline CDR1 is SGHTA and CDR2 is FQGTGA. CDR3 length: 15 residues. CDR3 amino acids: CASSLFGGISYEQYF. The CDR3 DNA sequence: TGTGCCAGCAGCTTATTTGGCGGAATCTCCTACGAGCAGTACTTC.

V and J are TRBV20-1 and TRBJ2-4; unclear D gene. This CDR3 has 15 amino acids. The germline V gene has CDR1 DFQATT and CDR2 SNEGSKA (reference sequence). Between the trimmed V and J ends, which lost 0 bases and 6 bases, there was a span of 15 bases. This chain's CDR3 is CSARDLVDLGNIQYF. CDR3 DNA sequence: TGCAGTGCTAGAGATCTTGTGGACCTAGGAAACATTCAGTACTTC.

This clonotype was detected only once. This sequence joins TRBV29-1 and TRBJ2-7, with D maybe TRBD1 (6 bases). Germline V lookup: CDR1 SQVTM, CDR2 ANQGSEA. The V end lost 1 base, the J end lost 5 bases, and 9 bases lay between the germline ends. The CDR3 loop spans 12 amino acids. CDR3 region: CSVEGGRNEQYF. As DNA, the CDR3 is TGCAGCGTTGAAGGGGGGCGGAACGAGCAGTACTTC.

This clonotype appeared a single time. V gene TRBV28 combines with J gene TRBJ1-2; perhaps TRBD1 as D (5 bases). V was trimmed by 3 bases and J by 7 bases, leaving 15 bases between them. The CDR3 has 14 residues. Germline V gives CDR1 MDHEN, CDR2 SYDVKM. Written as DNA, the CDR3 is TGTGCCAGCAGTTTGGTCAGGACATCGGGTGGCTACACCTTC. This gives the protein CASSLVRTSGGYTF.